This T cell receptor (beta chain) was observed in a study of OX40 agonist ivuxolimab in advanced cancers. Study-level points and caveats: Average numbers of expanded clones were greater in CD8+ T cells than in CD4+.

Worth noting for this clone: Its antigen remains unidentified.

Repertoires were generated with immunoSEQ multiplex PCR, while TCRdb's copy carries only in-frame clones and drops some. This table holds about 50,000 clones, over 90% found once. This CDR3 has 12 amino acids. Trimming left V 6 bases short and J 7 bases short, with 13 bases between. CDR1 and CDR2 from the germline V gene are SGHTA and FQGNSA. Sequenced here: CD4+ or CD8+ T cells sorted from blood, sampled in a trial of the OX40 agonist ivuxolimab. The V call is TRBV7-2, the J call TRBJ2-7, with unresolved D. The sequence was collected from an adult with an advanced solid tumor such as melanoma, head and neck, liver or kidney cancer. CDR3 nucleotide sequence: TGTGCCAGCAGAACTACCGAGATTGAGCAGTACTTC. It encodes CASRTTEIEQYF. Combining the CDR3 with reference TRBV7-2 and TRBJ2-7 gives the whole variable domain GAGVSQSPSNKVTEKGKDVELRCDPISGHTALYWYRQSLGQGLEFLIYFQGNSAPDKSGLPSDRFSAERTGGSVSTLTIQRTQQEDSAVYLCASRTTEIEQYFGPGTRLTVT.